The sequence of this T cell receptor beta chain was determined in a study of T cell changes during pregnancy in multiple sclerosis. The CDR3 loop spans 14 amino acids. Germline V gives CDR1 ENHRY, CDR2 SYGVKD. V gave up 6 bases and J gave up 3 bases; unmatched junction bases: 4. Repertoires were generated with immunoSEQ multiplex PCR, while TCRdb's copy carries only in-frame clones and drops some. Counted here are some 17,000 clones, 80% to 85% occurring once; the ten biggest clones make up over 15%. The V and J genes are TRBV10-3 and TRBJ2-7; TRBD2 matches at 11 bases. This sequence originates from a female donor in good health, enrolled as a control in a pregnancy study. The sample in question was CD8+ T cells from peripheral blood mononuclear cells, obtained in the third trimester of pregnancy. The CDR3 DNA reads TGTGCCATCAGCACAACTAGCGGGGGCTACGAGCAGTACTTC. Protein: CAISTTSGGYEQYF.